This entry lists 8 T cell receptor beta chains sequenced from one sample in a study of shared clonotypes between healthy human individuals. TCRdb keeps only in-frame clones here, not all; method: immunoSEQ multiplex PCR. The sample holds some 1.5 million clones, roughly 95% seen once. The sample taken for sequencing was naive CD4+ T cells sorted from blood. Specified subset: CD45RA+ positively selected. These receptor sequences come from a man aged 30-40 years in good health.

This clone was observed a single time. The chain couples TRBV2 to TRBJ2-7, with 10 nucleotides matching TRBD2. V trimming: 6 bases; J trimming: 6 bases; junction bases outside the gene matches: 11. The CDR3 contains 15 residues. Germline V gene data show CDR1 as SNHLY and CDR2 as FYNNEI. The CDR3 is CASSPPLAGEIEQYF. The CDR3, as DNA: TGTGCCAGCAGCCCCCCCCTAGCGGGAGAAATCGAGCAGTACTTC.

The chain recombines TRBV4-1 with TRBJ2-7, with TRBD2 identical over 9 bases. The CDR3 has 17 amino acids. From germline, CDR1 is MGHRA and CDR2 YSYEKL. V dropped 0 bases and J dropped 0; count of bases not matched to a gene: 6. This chain's CDR3 is CASSQEDLAGISYEQYF. In DNA form, the CDR3 reads TGCGCCAGCAGCCAAGAAGACCTAGCGGGGATCTCCTACGAGCAGTACTTC.

The rearrangement links TRBV5-1 to TRBJ1-2; D is ambiguous. The CDR3 has 13 amino acids. V gave up 1 base and J gave up 3 bases, with 7 bases separating them. Germline V gene data show CDR1 as SGHRS and CDR2 as YFSETQ. The CDR3 bases are TGCGCCAGCAGCTTGAGCACTGACTATGGCTACACCTTC. Amino acid sequence: CASSLSTDYGYTF.

The chain couples TRBV28 to TRBJ2-3; D not resolved. The CDR3 has 12 amino acids. The V gene lost 6 bases and the J gene lost 8 bases, with 12 bases spanning the gap. CDR1 and CDR2 from the germline V gene are MDHEN and SYDVKM. Here the CDR3 reads CASSSNIVTQYF. The CDR3, as DNA: TGTGCCAGCAGCTCCAATATCGTTACGCAGTATTTT.

The rearrangement joins TRBV18 to TRBJ2-6; 12 bases agree with TRBD1. Germline loops: CDR1 KGHSH, CDR2 LQKENI. Losses at the gene ends were 2 bases for V and 1 base for J; bases not matched to a gene: 3. The CDR3 covers 18 residues. The CDR3 loop reads CASSPLGQGASGANVLTF. In DNA, the CDR3 is TGTGCCAGCTCACCATTGGGACAGGGGGCGTCTGGGGCCAACGTCCTGACTTTC.

The rearrangement joins TRBV7-3 to TRBJ2-1; TRBD2 aligns across 9 bases. The CDR3 length is 15 residues. The germline gives CDR1 SGHTA, CDR2 FQGTGA. V shed 3 bases, J shed 7 bases, and the junction held 7 bases outside the gene matches. The CDR3 sequence is CASSFSLAGWNEQFF. CDR3 nucleotides: TGTGCCAGCAGCTTTTCTCTAGCGGGGTGGAATGAGCAGTTCTTC.

V is TRBV10-1 and J is TRBJ2-1; 8 positions match TRBD2. The CDR3 contains 15 residues. Germline V gives CDR1 WNHNN, CDR2 SYGVQD (reference sequence). The V segment lost 1 base and the J segment 8 bases; nucleotides outside the gene matches: 7. The CDR3 bases are TGCGCCAGCAGTGAGTTCTTAGCGGGGCCCGATGAGCAGTTCTTC. It specifies CASSEFLAGPDEQFF.

CDR3 region: CAWSQGLRADTIYF. CDR3 nucleotides: TGTGCCTGGAGTCAGGGACTGAGGGCTGACACCATATATTTT. The genes are TRBV30 and TRBJ1-3; a possible D gene is TRBD1 (5 bases). V lost 2 bases and J lost 8, with 16 bases in between. The germline CDR1 and CDR2 sequences are GTSNPN and SVGIG (reference sequence). This CDR3 region has 14 residues. The whole variable domain, remainder taken from reference TRBV30 and TRBJ1-3, is SQTIHQWPATLVQPVGSPLSLECTVEGTSNPNLYWYRQAAGRGLQLLFYSVGIGQISSEVPQNLSASRPQDRQFILSSKKLLLSDSGFYLCAWSQGLRADTIYFGEGSWLTVV.